These 26 T cell receptor beta chains were sequenced from one sample in a study of blood T cell repertoires in COVID-19. Sequencing used immunoSEQ multiplex PCR; TCRdb keeps in-frame clones, though not all of them. The top ten clones hold approximately 5% of a sample with some 120,000 clones, over 85% of them seen once. Sequencing was performed on peripheral blood. Receptors were obtained from a man in his fifties or sixties with COVID-19, enrolled during active disease.

The rearrangement uses TRBV12-5 and TRBJ2-7; the D gene is possibly TRBD2 (6 bases). V lost 5 bases and J 3 bases, leaving 8 bases between the germline ends. This CDR3 spans 12 amino acids. Germline V gene lookup returns CDR1 LGHNT and CDR2 FRNRAP. The CDR3 sequence is CASGGGYYEQYF. For the CDR3, the DNA is TGTGCTAGTGGTGGAGGGTACTACGAGCAGTACTTC.

The rearrangement joins TRBV15 to TRBJ1-5; D is uncertain. Trimming stripped 11 bases from V and 8 bases from J, with 7 bases between. CDR1 is LNHNV, CDR2 YYDKDF, per germline (reference sequence). This CDR3 is 9 amino acids long. CDR3 region: CAVQEPQHF. CDR3 DNA: TGTGCCGTTCAGGAGCCCCAGCATTTT.

The chain is built from TRBV7-9 and TRBJ1-1, with 7 bases aligning to TRBD1. Trimming cost V 4 bases and J 3 bases; bases outside gene matches: 8. This CDR3 region has 15 residues. Germline V gene sequence: CDR1 SEHNR, CDR2 FQNEAQ (reference sequence). The CDR3 bases are TGTGCCAGCAGCTCGACAGGGTGGGGAGACACTGAAGCTTTCTTT. Amino acids: CASSSTGWGDTEAFF. The full variable domain, its missing parts supplied by reference TRBV7-9 and TRBJ1-1, is DTGVSQNPRHKITKRGQNVTFRCDPISEHNRLYWYRQTLGQGPEFLTYFQNEAQLEKSRLLSDRFSAERPKGSFSTLEIQRTEQGDSAMYLCASSSTGWGDTEAFFGQGTRLTVV.

The V and J genes are TRBV19 and TRBJ2-7; tentative D call: TRBD2 (5 bases). CDR1 and CDR2 from the germline V gene are LNHDA and SQIVND (reference sequence). The CDR3 has 16 residues. V lost 5 bases to trimming and J lost 0 bases, with 17 bases between them. CDR3 bases: TGTGCCAGTAGTTTCCGGAGGACGTCCAGCTCCTACGAGCAGTACTTC. Translating it yields CASSFRRTSSSYEQYF.

The chain uses TRBV4-3 and TRBJ2-1; TRBD2 is a possible D gene (6 bases). The length of the CDR3 is 16 residues. Germline lookup yields CDR1 LGHNA and CDR2 YSLEER. The V gene lost 2 bases and the J gene lost 0 bases, with 11 bases spanning the gap. The CDR3 coding sequence is TGCGCCAGCAGCCAAAATCTAGCGCCCTCCTACAATGAGCAGTTCTTC. This sequence encodes CASSQNLAPSYNEQFF.

V gene TRBV5-1 combines with J gene TRBJ1-4; 7 bases fit TRBD1. Germline trimming cut 4 bases from V and 5 bases from J; bases unmatched to any gene: 8. The CDR3 has 15 amino acids. In germline, CDR1 is SGHRS, CDR2 YFSETQ. The CDR3 is CASSGRTGANEKLFF. In nucleotides, the CDR3 is TGCGCCAGCAGCGGCCGGACAGGCGCCAATGAAAAACTGTTTTTT.

The chain is built from TRBV9 and TRBJ2-1, with 8 bases that match TRBD1. The germline CDR1 and CDR2 sequences are SGDLS and YYNGEE. The CDR3 spans 15 residues. The junction had 7 bases not matched to a gene; V was cut back by 3 bases and J by 5 bases. CDR3 sequence reads: CASSANPTGDNEQFF. The CDR3 DNA is TGTGCCAGCAGCGCCAACCCGACAGGGGACAATGAGCAGTTCTTC.

The chain has TRBV25-1 and TRBJ2-1, with 9 bases fitting TRBD2. Looked up from germline, CDR1 is MGHDK and CDR2 is SYGVNS. The CDR3 has 15 amino acids. Trimming cost V 5 bases and J 7 bases; bases outside gene matches: 9. The CDR3 reads CASSRAGGPGNEQFF. The CDR3, as DNA: TGTGCCAGCAGTAGGGCGGGAGGGCCGGGGAATGAGCAGTTCTTC.

This clone was picked up one time. The gene calls are TRBV5-1 and TRBJ1-4, with D possibly matching TRBD1 (5 bases). Germline lookup yields CDR1 SGHRS and CDR2 YFSETQ. The CDR3 has 14 amino acids. The V end lost 2 bases, the J end lost 7 bases, and 12 bases lay between the germline ends. CDR3 sequence (DNA): TGCGCCAGCAGCTTAAGTACAGGTGTTGAAAAACTGTTTTTT. This translates into CASSLSTGVEKLFF.

The chain couples TRBV25-1 to TRBJ1-2, with 7 bases lining up with TRBD1. The germline V gene encodes CDR1 MGHDK and CDR2 SYGVNS. The junction had 6 bases not matched to a gene; V was cut back by 1 base and J by 7 bases. The CDR3 loop spans 14 amino acids. For the CDR3, the DNA is TGTGCCAGCAGTGAATGGCAGGGGGTAGGTGGCTACACCTTC. Amino acids: CASSEWQGVGGYTF.

In the case of this clone: Germline and junction disagree at one end, which may indicate a read error. Other nucleotide sequences from this sample produce the same CDR3. This rearrangement joins TRBV19 to TRBJ2-3; 9 bases match TRBD1. CDR3 length equals 14 residues. Germline CDR1 and CDR2: LNHDA and SQIVND (reference sequence). The CDR3, as DNA: TGTGCCAGTAGTCCTACAGGGGGCACCGATACGCAGTATTTT. As protein: CASSPTGGTDTQYF.

CDR3 sequence reads: CAISELAGNTGELFF. For the CDR3, the DNA is TGTGCCATCAGTGAGCTAGCGGGTAACACCGGGGAGCTGTTTTTT. The chain joins TRBV10-3 to TRBJ2-2; 8 bases fit TRBD2. Germline V CDR1 and CDR2: ENHRY, SYGVKD. This CDR3 region has 15 residues. V shed 2 bases and J 2 bases; nucleotides not matched to a gene: 1.

This clone was recorded a few times. The chain joins TRBV28 to TRBJ1-2; D ambiguous. Trimming left V 8 bases short and J 2 bases short, with 9 bases between. The germline gives CDR1 MDHEN, CDR2 SYDVKM. This CDR3 spans 12 amino acids. CDR3 sequence reads: CASATANYGYTF. The CDR3, as DNA: TGTGCCAGCGCTACAGCCAACTATGGCTACACCTTC.

The chain uses TRBV2 and TRBJ1-4; 9 nucleotides align to TRBD1. CDR3 length equals 15 residues. Losses at the gene ends were 6 bases for V and 3 bases for J; bases not matched to a gene: 5. Germline CDR1 is SNHLY and CDR2 is FYNNEI. The CDR3, as DNA: TGTGCCAGCAGCATAACAGGGGGCCCTAATGAAAAACTGTTTTTT. It yields the protein CASSITGGPNEKLFF.

This chain joins TRBV4-1 and TRBJ2-3; D is perhaps TRBD2 (5 bases). The germline V and J ends were trimmed by 1 base and 5 bases, with 10 bases remaining between them. The length of the CDR3 is 14 residues. Germline V gene lookup returns CDR1 MGHRA and CDR2 YSYEKL. The CDR3 DNA sequence: TGCGCCAGCAGCCAAGTTGGACGGGAAGATACGCAGTATTTT. Amino acid sequence: CASSQVGREDTQYF.

The chain couples TRBV7-9 to TRBJ1-1, with D perhaps matching TRBD1 (6 bases). Trimming pared 5 bases from V and 3 bases from J, leaving 10 bases between. This CDR3 has 13 residues. Germline values: CDR1 SEHNR, CDR2 FQNEAQ (reference sequence). The CDR3 DNA reads as TGTGCCAGCAGCCTACAGGGTCACACTGAAGCTTTCTTT. Amino acids: CASSLQGHTEAFF.

The chain combines TRBV20-1 with TRBJ1-3, with 7 positions matching TRBD1. CDR3 length: 16 amino acids. In germline, CDR1 is DFQATT, CDR2 SNEGSKA (reference sequence). With 3 bases clipped from V and 0 bases from J, the junction kept 8 bases outside the gene matches. CDR3 residues: CSASSGTASSGNTIYF. The CDR3 DNA sequence: TGCAGTGCTAGTTCCGGGACAGCGAGCTCTGGAAACACCATATATTTT.

This clone was found once. The V gene is TRBV19, the J gene TRBJ1-5, with TRBD1 matching 10 bases. V lost 10 bases to trimming and J lost 2 bases; unmatched junction nucleotides: 8. Germline CDR1 LNHDA, CDR2 SQIVND (reference sequence). This CDR3 comprises 15 residues. The CDR3 DNA is TGTGCCACCGGGGACAGGGGATTCGGCAATCAGCCCCAGCATTTT. Translation: CATGDRGFGNQPQHF. Full variable domain (outside the CDR3, taken from reference TRBV19 and TRBJ1-5): DGGITQSPKYLFRKEGQNVTLSCEQNLNHDAMYWYRQDPGQGLRLIYYSQIVNDFQKGDIAEGYSVSREKKESFPLTVTSAQKNPTAFYLCATGDRGFGNQPQHFGDGTRLSIL.

The gene calls are TRBV6-2 or TRBV6-3 and TRBJ1-5; D is uncertain. The CDR3 has 15 residues. V was cut by 2 bases and J by 0 bases, with 8 bases left in between. Germline V gene sequence: CDR1 MNHEY, CDR2 SVGEGT. CDR3 protein: CASSYLAASNQPQHF. In DNA, the CDR3 is TGTGCCAGCAGTTACCTTGCGGCTAGCAATCAGCCCCAGCATTTT.

The chain uses TRBV15 and TRBJ2-1, with a tentative D call TRBD2 (6 bases). The CDR3 has 18 residues. Trimming shortened V by 2 bases and J by 5 bases, and 22 bases separated the two germline ends. Germline CDR1 reads LNHNV; CDR2 reads YYDKDF (reference sequence). CDR3 loop: CATSRSVWGDTADNEQFF. The CDR3 DNA follows: TGTGCCACCAGCAGATCTGTATGGGGGGATACGGCAGACAATGAGCAGTTCTTC.

J is TRBJ2-7 and V is TRBV11-3; TRBD2 might be the D (5 bases). With 0 bases removed from V and 5 bases from J, the gap between germline ends came to 11 bases. The CDR3 is 14 residues long. Germline CDR1 is SGHNT and CDR2 is YENEEA. The CDR3 DNA is TGTGCCAGCAGCTTAGATGGGAGCTGGAACGAGCAGTACTTC. Its protein product is CASSLDGSWNEQYF.

V and J are TRBV3-1 (or the pseudogene TRBV3-2) and TRBJ2-1, with 9 bases lining up with TRBD2. The germline gives CDR1 LGHDT, CDR2 YNNKEL (reference sequence). Trimming removed 5 bases from V and 0 bases from J; junction bases left unmatched: 5. This CDR3 spans 16 amino acids. The CDR3 loop reads CASSSSGMSSYNEQFF. CDR3 nucleotides: TGTGCCAGCAGCTCTAGCGGGATGAGCTCCTACAATGAGCAGTTCTTC.

CDR3 coding DNA: TGTGCCAGCAGCCCCAGGCGGGAGGACTCCTACGAGCAGTACTTC. Translated: CASSPRREDSYEQYF. The chain links TRBV11-2 to TRBJ2-7, with TRBD2 matching 8 bases. The germline gives CDR1 SGHAT, CDR2 FQNNGV. The CDR3 runs to 15 residues. J was trimmed by 0 bases and V by 5 bases; bases with no gene match: 6.

This rearrangement joins TRBV24-1 to TRBJ1-5, with TRBD1 as a possible D gene (6 bases). V shed 3 bases and J shed 6 bases, with 11 bases lying between them. The CDR3 is made up of 14 amino acids. CDR1 and CDR2 from the germline V gene are KGHDR and SFDVKD. The CDR3 sequence: CATSDPQGSQPQHF. Written as DNA, the CDR3 is TGTGCCACCAGTGATCCTCAGGGGAGTCAGCCCCAGCATTTT.

The J gene is TRBJ1-2, the V gene TRBV28; weak D call: TRBD1 (5 bases). The V end was cut by 5 bases, the J end by 4 bases, with 17 bases between. The germline gives CDR1 MDHEN, CDR2 SYDVKM. The CDR3 totals 15 residues. In DNA, the CDR3 is TGTGCCAGCAGTCCAGACCCAGGTCAGGGCTATGGCTACACCTTC. Amino acids: CASSPDPGQGYGYTF.

The rearrangement uses TRBV29-1 and TRBJ1-1; possible D gene TRBD1, 6 bases. V was pared by 0 bases and J by 3 bases, with 14 bases between. The CDR3 extends over 15 amino acids. Per germline, CDR1 SQVTM and CDR2 ANQGSEA. The CDR3 DNA follows: TGCAGCGTTGAAGATGAGGGGGGGCGCGACACTGAAGCTTTCTTT. Encoded protein: CSVEDEGGRDTEAFF.